The entry below describes one T cell receptor beta chain. This specimen comes from a study of technical replicates of blood from a handful of donors. Libraries were prepared by immunoSEQ multiplex PCR; TCRdb keeps only in-frame clonotypes and omits some of them. The sample holds some 13,000 clones, roughly 93% seen once. This CDR3 contains 14 residues. V shed 7 bases and J 2 bases; nucleotides not matched to a gene: 7. Germline CDR1 and CDR2: MNHGY and SVAAGI. This sequence originates from a human donor in good health. The chain combines TRBV6-9 with TRBJ1-2; 7 nucleotides line up with TRBD1. Specimen: PBMCs. CDR3 amino acids: CASNPDRVNYGYTF. For the CDR3, the DNA is TGTGCCAGCAACCCAGACAGGGTAAACTATGGCTACACCTTC.